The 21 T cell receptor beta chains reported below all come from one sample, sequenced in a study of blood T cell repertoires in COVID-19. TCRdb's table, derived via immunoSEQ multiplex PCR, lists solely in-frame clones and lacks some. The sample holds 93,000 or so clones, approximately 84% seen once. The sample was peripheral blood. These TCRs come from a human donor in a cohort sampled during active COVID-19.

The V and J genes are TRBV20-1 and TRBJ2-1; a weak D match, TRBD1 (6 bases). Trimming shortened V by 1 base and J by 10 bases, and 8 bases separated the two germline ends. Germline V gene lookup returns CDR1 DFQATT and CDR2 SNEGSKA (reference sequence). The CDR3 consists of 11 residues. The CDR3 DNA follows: TGCAGTGCTAGAGTAGGACAGGAGCAGTTCTTC. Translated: CSARVGQEQFF.

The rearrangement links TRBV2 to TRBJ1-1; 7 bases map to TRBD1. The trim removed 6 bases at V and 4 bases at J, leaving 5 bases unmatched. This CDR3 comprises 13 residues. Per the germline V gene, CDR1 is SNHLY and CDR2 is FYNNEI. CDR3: CASRDRAGTEAFF. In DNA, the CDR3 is TGTGCCAGCAGAGACAGGGCCGGCACTGAAGCTTTCTTT.

This chain's CDR3 is CASSQAREFGGELFF. In nucleotides, the CDR3 is TGCGCCAGCAGCCAAGCGCGGGAGTTTGGCGGGGAGCTGTTTTTT. This sequence joins TRBV4-1 and TRBJ2-2, with 7 nucleotides matching TRBD2. CDR1 is MGHRA, CDR2 YSYEKL, per germline. The junction had 6 bases not matched to a gene; V was cut back by 1 base and J by 7 bases. The CDR3 has 15 residues.

The CDR3 nucleotides are TGTGCCAGCAGCTTAGCCTCACAGGGGGCAGGAGAGACCCAGTACTTC. Its protein is CASSLASQGAGETQYF. The rearrangement links TRBV7-6 to TRBJ2-5, with 9 bases aligning to TRBD1. CDR1 and CDR2 from the germline V gene are SGHVS and FNYEAQ. Trimming took 0 bases from V and 4 from J; bases not matched to a gene: 6. The CDR3 is made up of 16 amino acids.

CDR3 bases: TGTGCCAGCAGCCAAGACGAAGCGATTACAGGGCAAGAGACCCAGTACTTC. Its protein product is CASSQDEAITGQETQYF. V and J are TRBV3-1 (or the pseudogene TRBV3-2) and TRBJ2-5; TRBD1 might be the D (6 bases). V dropped 0 bases and J dropped 2 bases, with 16 bases sitting between them. This CDR3 is 17 amino acids long. Germline loops: CDR1 LGHDT, CDR2 YNNKEL (reference sequence).

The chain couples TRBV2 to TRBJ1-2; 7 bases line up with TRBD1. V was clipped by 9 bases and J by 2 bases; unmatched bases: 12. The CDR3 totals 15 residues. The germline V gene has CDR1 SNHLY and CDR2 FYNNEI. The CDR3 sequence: CASVRDSKGNYGYTF. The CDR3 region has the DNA TGTGCCAGTGTCCGGGACAGTAAGGGAAACTATGGCTACACCTTC.

As DNA, the CDR3 is TGTGCCAGCAGCTACTATAATTCACCCCTCCACTTT. It translates to CASSYYNSPLHF. This chain connects TRBV27 to TRBJ1-6; no clear D gene. CDR1 and CDR2 (germline): MNHEY, SMNVEV (reference sequence). Trimming pared 6 bases from V and 3 bases from J, leaving 3 bases between. The CDR3 loop spans 12 amino acids.

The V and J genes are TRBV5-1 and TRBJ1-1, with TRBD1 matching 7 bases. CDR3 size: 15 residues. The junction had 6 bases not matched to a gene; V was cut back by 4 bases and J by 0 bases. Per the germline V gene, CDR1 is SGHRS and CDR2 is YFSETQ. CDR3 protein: CASSGTGALNTEAFF. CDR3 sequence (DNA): TGCGCCAGCAGCGGAACAGGGGCACTGAACACTGAAGCTTTCTTT.

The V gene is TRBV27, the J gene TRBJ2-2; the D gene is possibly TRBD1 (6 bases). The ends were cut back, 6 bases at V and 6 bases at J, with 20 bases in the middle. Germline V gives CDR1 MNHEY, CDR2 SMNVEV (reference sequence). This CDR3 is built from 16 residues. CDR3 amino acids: CASSNLPGHWAGELFF. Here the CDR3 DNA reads TGTGCCAGCAGCAACCTACCGGGACATTGGGCCGGGGAGCTGTTTTTT.

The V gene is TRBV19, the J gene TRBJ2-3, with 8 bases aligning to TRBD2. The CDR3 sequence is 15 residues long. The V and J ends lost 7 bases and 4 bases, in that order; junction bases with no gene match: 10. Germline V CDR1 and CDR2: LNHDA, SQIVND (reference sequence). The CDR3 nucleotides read TGTGCCAGTACCCCTGTCGGGGGGGGCGCAGATACGCAGTATTTT. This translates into CASTPVGGGADTQYF. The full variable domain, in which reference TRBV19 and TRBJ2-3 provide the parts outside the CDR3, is DGGITQSPKYLFRKEGQNVTLSCEQNLNHDAMYWYRQDPGQGLRLIYYSQIVNDFQKGDIAEGYSVSREKKESFPLTVTSAQKNPTAFYLCASTPVGGGADTQYFGPGTRLTVL.

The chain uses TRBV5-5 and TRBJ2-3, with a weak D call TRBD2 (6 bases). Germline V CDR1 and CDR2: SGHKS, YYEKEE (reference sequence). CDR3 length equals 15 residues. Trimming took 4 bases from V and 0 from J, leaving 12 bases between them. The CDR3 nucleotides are TGTGCCAGCAGCCTTAGGGAGGCTAGCACAGATACGCAGTATTTT. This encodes CASSLREASTDTQYF.

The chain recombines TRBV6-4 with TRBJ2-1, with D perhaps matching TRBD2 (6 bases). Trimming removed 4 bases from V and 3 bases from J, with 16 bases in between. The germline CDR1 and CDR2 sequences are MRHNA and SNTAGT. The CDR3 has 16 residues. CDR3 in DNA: TGTGCCAGCAGTGGGGGTCATGACGGGGGCTACAATGAGCAGTTCTTC. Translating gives CASSGGHDGGYNEQFF.

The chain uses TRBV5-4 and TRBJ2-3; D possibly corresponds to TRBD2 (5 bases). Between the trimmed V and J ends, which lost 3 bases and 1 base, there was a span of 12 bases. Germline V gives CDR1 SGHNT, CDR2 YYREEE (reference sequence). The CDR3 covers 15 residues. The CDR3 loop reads CASSYRGLGTDTQYF. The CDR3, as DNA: TGTGCCAGCAGCTACCGCGGACTGGGCACAGATACGCAGTATTTT.

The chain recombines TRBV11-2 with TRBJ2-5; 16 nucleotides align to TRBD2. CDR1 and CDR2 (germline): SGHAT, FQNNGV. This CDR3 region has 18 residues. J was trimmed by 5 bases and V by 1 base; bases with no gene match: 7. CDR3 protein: CASSLAPGLAGGRETQYF. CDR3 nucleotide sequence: TGTGCCAGCAGCTTAGCCCCGGGACTAGCGGGGGGGCGTGAGACCCAGTACTTC. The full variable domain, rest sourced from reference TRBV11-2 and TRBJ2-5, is EAGVAQSPRYKIIEKRQSVAFWCNPISGHATLYWYQQILGQGPKLLIQFQNNGVVDDSQLPKDRFSAERLKGVDSTLKIQPAKLEDSAVYLCASSLAPGLAGGRETQYFGPGTRLLVL.

CDR3 DNA sequence: TGTGCCAGCAGTAACAGGGGTTCTCACACCGGGGAGCTGTTTTTT. Its translation: CASSNRGSHTGELFF. This chain connects TRBV7-3 to TRBJ2-2; TRBD1 agrees at 7 bases. CDR3 length: 15 amino acids. V shed 6 bases and J 3 bases; nucleotides not matched to a gene: 7. Germline loops: CDR1 SGHTA, CDR2 FQGTGA.

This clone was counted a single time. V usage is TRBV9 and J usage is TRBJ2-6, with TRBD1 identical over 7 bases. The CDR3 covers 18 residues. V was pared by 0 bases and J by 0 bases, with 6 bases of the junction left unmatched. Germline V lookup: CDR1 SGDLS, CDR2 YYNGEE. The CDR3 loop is CASSVATGAYSGANVLTF. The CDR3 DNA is TGTGCCAGCAGCGTAGCTACAGGGGCTTACTCTGGGGCCAACGTCCTGACTTTC.

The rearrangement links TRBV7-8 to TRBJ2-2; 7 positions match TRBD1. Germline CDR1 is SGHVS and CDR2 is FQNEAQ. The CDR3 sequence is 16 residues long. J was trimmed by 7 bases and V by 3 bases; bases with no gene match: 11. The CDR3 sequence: CASSLSNRGAGGELFF. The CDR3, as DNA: TGTGCCAGCAGCTTGTCTAACAGGGGTGCTGGCGGGGAGCTGTTTTTT.

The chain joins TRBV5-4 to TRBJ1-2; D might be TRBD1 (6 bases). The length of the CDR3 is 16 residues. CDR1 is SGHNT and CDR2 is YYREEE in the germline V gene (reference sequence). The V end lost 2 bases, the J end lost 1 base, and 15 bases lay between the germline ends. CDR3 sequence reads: CASSFVWTDNNYGYTF. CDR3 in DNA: TGTGCCAGCAGCTTTGTGTGGACAGACAATAACTATGGCTACACCTTC.

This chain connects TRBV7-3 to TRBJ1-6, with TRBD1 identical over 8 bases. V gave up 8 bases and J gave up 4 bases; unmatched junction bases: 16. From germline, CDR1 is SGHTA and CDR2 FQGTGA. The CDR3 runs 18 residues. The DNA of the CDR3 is TGTGCCAGCCCGTTATGGACAGGGCAGATCTTTTATAATTCACCCCTCCACTTT. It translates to CASPLWTGQIFYNSPLHF.

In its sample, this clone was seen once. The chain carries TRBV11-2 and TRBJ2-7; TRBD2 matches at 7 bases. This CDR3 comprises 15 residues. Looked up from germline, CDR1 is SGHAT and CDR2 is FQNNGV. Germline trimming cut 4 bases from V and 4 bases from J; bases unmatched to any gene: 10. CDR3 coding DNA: TGTGCCAGCAGCTCTGGGAGCGGGGCAGGGTACGAGCAGTACTTC. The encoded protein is CASSSGSGAGYEQYF.

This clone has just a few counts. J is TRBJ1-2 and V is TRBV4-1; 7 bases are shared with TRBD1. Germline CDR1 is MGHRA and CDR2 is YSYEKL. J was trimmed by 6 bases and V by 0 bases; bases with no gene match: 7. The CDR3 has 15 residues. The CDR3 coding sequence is TGCGCCAGCAGCCAAGAGGGACAGATCCTCCATGGCTACACCTTC. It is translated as CASSQEGQILHGYTF.